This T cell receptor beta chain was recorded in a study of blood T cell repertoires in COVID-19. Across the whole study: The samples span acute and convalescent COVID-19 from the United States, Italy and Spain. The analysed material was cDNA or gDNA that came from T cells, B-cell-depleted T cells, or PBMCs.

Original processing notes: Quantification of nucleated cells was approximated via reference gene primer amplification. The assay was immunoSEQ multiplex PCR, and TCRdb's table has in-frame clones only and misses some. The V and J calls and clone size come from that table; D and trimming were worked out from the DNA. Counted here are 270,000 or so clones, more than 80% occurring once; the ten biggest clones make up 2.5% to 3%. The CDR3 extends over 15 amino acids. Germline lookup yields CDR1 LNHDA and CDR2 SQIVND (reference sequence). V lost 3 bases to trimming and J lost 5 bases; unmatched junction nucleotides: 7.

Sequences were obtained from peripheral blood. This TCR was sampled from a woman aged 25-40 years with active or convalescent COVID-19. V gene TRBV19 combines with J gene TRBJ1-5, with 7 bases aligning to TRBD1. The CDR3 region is CASSIVAGGHQPQHF. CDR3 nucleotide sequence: TGTGCCAGTAGTATTGTCGCAGGGGGGCATCAGCCCCAGCATTTT. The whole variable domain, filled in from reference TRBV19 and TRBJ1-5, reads DGGITQSPKYLFRKEGQNVTLSCEQNLNHDAMYWYRQDPGQGLRLIYYSQIVNDFQKGDIAEGYSVSREKKESFPLTVTSAQKNPTAFYLCASSIVAGGHQPQHFGDGTRLSIL.